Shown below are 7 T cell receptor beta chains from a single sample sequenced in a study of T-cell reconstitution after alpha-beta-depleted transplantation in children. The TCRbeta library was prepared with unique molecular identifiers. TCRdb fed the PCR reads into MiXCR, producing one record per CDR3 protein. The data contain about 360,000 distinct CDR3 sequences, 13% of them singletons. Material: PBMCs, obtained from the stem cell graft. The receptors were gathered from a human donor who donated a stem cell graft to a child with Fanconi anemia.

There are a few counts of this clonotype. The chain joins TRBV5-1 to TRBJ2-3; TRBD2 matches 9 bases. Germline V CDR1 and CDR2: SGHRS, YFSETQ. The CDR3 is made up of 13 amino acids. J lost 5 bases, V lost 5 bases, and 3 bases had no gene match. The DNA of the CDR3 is TGCGCCAGCAGTGCGGGGGGGGAAGATACGCAGTATTTT. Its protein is CASSAGGEDTQYF.

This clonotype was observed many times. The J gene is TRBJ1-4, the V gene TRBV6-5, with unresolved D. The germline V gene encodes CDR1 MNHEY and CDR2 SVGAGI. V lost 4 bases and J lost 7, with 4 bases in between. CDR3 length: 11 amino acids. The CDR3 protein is CASSWGEKLFF. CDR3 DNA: TGTGCCAGCAGTTGGGGTGAAAAACTGTTTTTT.

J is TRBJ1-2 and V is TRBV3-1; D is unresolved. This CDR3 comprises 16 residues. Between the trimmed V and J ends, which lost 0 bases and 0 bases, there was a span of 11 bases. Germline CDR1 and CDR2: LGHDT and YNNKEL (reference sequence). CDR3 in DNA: TGTGCCAGCAGCCAAGAAGAAGGAACCACTAACTATGGCTACACCTTC. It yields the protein CASSQEEGTTNYGYTF.

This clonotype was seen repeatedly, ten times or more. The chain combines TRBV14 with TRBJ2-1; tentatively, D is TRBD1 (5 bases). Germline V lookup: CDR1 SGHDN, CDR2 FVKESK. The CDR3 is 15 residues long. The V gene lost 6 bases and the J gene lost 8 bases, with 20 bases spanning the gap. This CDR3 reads CASRDDSGRRDEQFF. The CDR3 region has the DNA TGTGCCAGCAGGGACGACAGTGGGCGAAGGGATGAGCAGTTCTTC.

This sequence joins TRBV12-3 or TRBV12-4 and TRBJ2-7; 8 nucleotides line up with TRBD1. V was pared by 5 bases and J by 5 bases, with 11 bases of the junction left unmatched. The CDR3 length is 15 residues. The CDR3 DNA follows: TGTGCCAGCAGTAGACCGGGGACAGGTCTGGACGAGCAGTACTTC. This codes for CASSRPGTGLDEQYF.

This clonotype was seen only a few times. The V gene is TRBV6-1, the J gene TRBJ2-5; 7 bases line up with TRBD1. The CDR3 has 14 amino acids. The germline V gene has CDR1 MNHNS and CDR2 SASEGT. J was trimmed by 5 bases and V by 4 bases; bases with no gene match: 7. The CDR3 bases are TGTGCCAGCAGTGGCACAGGGGTCAGGGAGACCCAGTACTTC. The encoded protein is CASSGTGVRETQYF.

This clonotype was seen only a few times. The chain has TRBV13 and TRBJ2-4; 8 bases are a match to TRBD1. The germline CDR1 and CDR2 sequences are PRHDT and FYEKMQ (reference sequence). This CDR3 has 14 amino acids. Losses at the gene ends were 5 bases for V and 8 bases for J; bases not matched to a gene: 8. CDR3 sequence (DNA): TGTGCCAGCAGCCAACGGACAGGGTCCGACATTCAGTACTTC. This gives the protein CASSQRTGSDIQYF.